The source of this T cell receptor (beta chain) is a study of human T cells and chemical hapten exposure. As for the study in general: Alopecia areata, totalis or universalis affected patients, mainly female. Broader study findings: With DPC sensitization, TCRs exceeding 1 in 1000 frequency showed no change.

Time point of the sample: pre-sensitization, week 0. Specified treatment: therapeutic diphenylcyclopropenone sensitization with weekly scalp DPC. A note on this clonotype: What it recognizes is unknown.

TCRdb recomputed calls from the RACE reads with MiXCR, one row per CDR3 protein. This repertoire shows tens of thousands of distinct CDR3 sequences, about 10% found once; its top ten account for about 4%. This material consisted of whole blood, taken in connection with sensitization to the hapten diphenylcyclopropenone (DPC). This clonotype originated in a woman between 40 and 50 years old with alopecia areata. Some clones in this sample may be carry-over from other donors' samples.

The CDR3 region is CASSEGRTGPRYGYTF. CDR3 in DNA: TGTGCCAGCAGTGAAGGACGAACGGGTCCTCGCTATGGCTACACCTTC. The chain is built from TRBV2 and TRBJ1-2; D unresolved. The CDR3 is 16 amino acids. Trimming stripped 1 base from V and 4 bases from J, with 16 bases between. CDR1 and CDR2 (germline): SNHLY, FYNNEI.